One sample yielded the 11 T cell receptor beta chains listed below, sequenced in a study of T-cell reconstitution after alpha-beta-depleted transplantation in children. During its preparation, the TCRbeta library received unique molecular identifiers. TCRdb re-called the PCR reads with MiXCR, one entry per CDR3 protein. The data contain 540,000 or so distinct CDR3 sequences, roughly 23% of them singletons. Sequenced here: PBMCs, mostly from graft donor cells, sampled 360 days after TCRalphabeta/CD19-depleted stem cell transplant. These receptors originate from a boy under two years old who had a stem cell transplant for acute myeloid leukemia, so the T cells may come from the graft donor.

The table lists this clonotype with many counts. The chain recombines TRBV29-1 with TRBJ2-7; D call uncertain. This CDR3 is 12 amino acids long. The germline gives CDR1 SQVTM, CDR2 ANQGSEA. V shed 7 bases and J shed 2 bases, with 12 bases lying between them. DNA for the CDR3: TGCAGCGCTCTTGGGTCGACCTACGAGCAGTACTTC. Translated, it gives CSALGSTYEQYF.

The chain links TRBV6-5 to TRBJ2-1; D may be TRBD1 (6 bases). The ends were cut back, 1 base at V and 11 bases at J, with 12 bases in the middle. The CDR3 is 13 amino acids. The germline gives CDR1 MNHEY, CDR2 SVGAGI. This CDR3 reads CASSYYRQAKQFF. The CDR3 bases are TGTGCCAGCAGTTACTATAGACAGGCCAAGCAGTTCTTC.

This chain's CDR3 is CASSSGTSGNQETQYF. For the CDR3, the DNA is TGTGCCAGCAGTTCCGGGACTAGCGGAAACCAAGAGACCCAGTACTTC. This rearrangement joins TRBV28 to TRBJ2-5; 11 nucleotides align to TRBD2. The ends lost 4 bases at V and 0 bases at J; junction bases unmatched: 4. In germline, CDR1 is MDHEN, CDR2 SYDVKM. The CDR3 consists of 16 residues.

The sample holds many counts of this clonotype. The chain employs TRBV5-1 and TRBJ1-4; 9 bases agree with TRBD1. V was pared by 0 bases and J by 7 bases, with 4 bases of the junction left unmatched. The CDR3 totals 15 residues. Germline values: CDR1 SGHRS, CDR2 YFSETQ. The CDR3 here is CASSLEQGAGEKLFF. The CDR3 DNA is TGCGCCAGCAGCTTGGAACAGGGGGCAGGTGAAAAACTGTTTTTT.

This clonotype has more than one count but fewer than ten. This chain connects TRBV7-2 to TRBJ1-2, with unresolved D. Trimming removed 6 bases at V and 2 bases at J, with 10 bases between. The germline V gene has CDR1 SGHTA and CDR2 FQGNSA. CDR3 length equals 13 residues. In nucleotides, the CDR3 is TGTGCCAGCAGTCGACCGGGGAACTATGGCTACACCTTC. Its translation is CASSRPGNYGYTF.

This rearrangement joins TRBV15 to TRBJ2-1, with D hard to call. V lost 2 bases and J lost 8, with 7 bases in between. CDR1 is LNHNV and CDR2 is YYDKDF in the germline V gene (reference sequence). This CDR3 comprises 12 residues. The CDR3 spells CATSRSGDEQFF. In DNA, the CDR3 is TGTGCCACCAGCAGATCTGGGGATGAGCAGTTCTTC.

The genes are TRBV7-9 and TRBJ2-2; D tentatively fits TRBD1 or TRBD2 (5 bases each). V shed 5 bases and J shed 1 base, with 26 bases lying between them. CDR1 is SEHNR and CDR2 is FQNEAQ in the germline V gene (reference sequence). The CDR3 sequence is 20 residues long. CDR3 DNA sequence: TGTGCCAGCAGCGCCCGACGGTGGGACCGCGAATTAGTGAACACCGGGGAGCTGTTTTTT. Its translation is CASSARRWDRELVNTGELFF.

The J gene is TRBJ1-4, the V gene TRBV7-3; possible D gene TRBD1, 6 bases. Trimming pared 8 bases from V and 7 bases from J, leaving 14 bases between. This CDR3 is built from 13 residues. Germline CDR1 and CDR2: SGHTA and FQGTGA. The CDR3 DNA is TGTGCCAGCGGGGGCCAAGGGAGTGAAAAACTGTTTTTT. It is translated as CASGGQGSEKLFF. Full variable domain (rest looked up from reference TRBV7-3 and TRBJ1-4): GAGVSQTPSNKVTEKGKYVELRCDPISGHTALYWYRQSLGQGPEFLIYFQGTGAADDSGLPNDRFFAVRPEGSVSTLKIQRTERGDSAVYLCASGGQGSEKLFFGSGTQLSVL.

At least ten counts were recorded for this clonotype. The rearrangement joins TRBV5-1 to TRBJ2-1, with 8 bases aligning to TRBD1. CDR1 and CDR2 from the germline V gene are SGHRS and YFSETQ. The CDR3 runs 16 residues. Losses at the gene ends were 1 base for V and 0 bases for J; bases not matched to a gene: 3. The CDR3 bases are TGCGCCAGCAGCTTGCCCCAGGGGGCCTCCTACAATGAGCAGTTCTTC. Protein: CASSLPQGASYNEQFF.

Of note for this clonotype: Relative to the germline gene, one junction end is altered; a read error may explain this. The J gene is TRBJ1-5, the V gene TRBV28, with 7 bases that match TRBD1. The germline gives CDR1 MDHEN, CDR2 SYDVKM. The CDR3 spans 12 residues. This CDR3 is CASRQAGQNFYF. CDR3 DNA: TGTGCCAGCAGGCAAGCGGGACAGAATTTCTATTTT. Together with reference TRBV28 and TRBJ1-5, the CDR3 gives the full variable domain: DVKVTQSSRYLVKRTGEKVFLECVQDMDHENMFWYRQDPGLGLRLIYFSYDVKMKEKGDIPEGYSVSREKKERFSLILESASTNQTSMYLCASRQAGQNFYFGDGTRLSIL.

This clonotype showed up just a few times. The chain links TRBV7-2 to TRBJ1-1; D ambiguous. Germline V gives CDR1 SGHTA, CDR2 FQGNSA. The CDR3 sequence is 16 residues long. With 2 bases removed from V and 2 bases from J, the gap between germline ends came to 15 bases. CDR3 DNA sequence: TGTGCCAGCAGCTTATGGACCCGCGCACCCAACACTGAAGCTTTCTTT. Its translation is CASSLWTRAPNTEAFF.